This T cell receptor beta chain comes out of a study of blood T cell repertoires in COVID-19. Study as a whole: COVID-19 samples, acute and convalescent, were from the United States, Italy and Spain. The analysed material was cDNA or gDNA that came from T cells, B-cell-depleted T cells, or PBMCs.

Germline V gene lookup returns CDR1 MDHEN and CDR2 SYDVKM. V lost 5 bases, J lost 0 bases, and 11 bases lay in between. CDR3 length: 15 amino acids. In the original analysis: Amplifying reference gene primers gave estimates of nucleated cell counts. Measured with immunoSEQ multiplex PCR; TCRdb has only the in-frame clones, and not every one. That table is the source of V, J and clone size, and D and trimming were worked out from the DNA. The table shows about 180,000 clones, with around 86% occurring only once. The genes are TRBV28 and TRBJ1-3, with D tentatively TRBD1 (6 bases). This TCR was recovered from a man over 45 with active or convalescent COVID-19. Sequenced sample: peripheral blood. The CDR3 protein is CASSRGQTSGNTIYF. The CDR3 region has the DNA TGTGCCAGCAGTCGCGGACAGACCTCTGGAAACACCATATATTTT.